Following are 3 T cell receptor beta chains from one sample sequenced in a study of T cell responses to AZD1222 COVID-19 vaccine. Profiled with immunoSEQ multiplex PCR; TCRdb holds only in-frame clones, not every one. The sample holds about 64,000 clones, approximately 90% seen once. The material was peripheral blood, obtained 28 days after the second dose of the MenACWY control vaccine. The receptors originated from an adult who received the MenACWY meningococcal vaccine as a control.

The J gene is TRBJ2-3, the V gene TRBV30, with D hard to call. V gave up 3 bases and J gave up 2 bases, with 0 bases separating them. Germline CDR1 GTSNPN, CDR2 SVGIG (reference sequence). There are 10 residues in the CDR3. This CDR3 is CAWSTDTQYF. The CDR3 coding sequence is TGTGCCTGGAGCACAGATACGCAGTATTTT.

The V call is TRBV4-3, the J call TRBJ1-6; 10 nucleotides line up with TRBD1. The CDR3 loop spans 17 amino acids. V trimming: 3 bases; J trimming: 8 bases; junction bases outside the gene matches: 10. The germline CDR1 and CDR2 sequences are LGHNA and YSLEER. In nucleotides, the CDR3 is TGCGCCAGCAGCCACCGACCCGGGACAGGGGAGGATTCACCCCTCCACTTT. Its protein product is CASSHRPGTGEDSPLHF.

The rearrangement joins TRBV5-1 to TRBJ2-7, with 8 bases identical to TRBD1. The J segment lost 0 bases and the V segment lost 2 bases, leaving 22 bases of the junction unmatched. The length of the CDR3 is 21 residues. Germline V CDR1 and CDR2: SGHRS, YFSETQ. The DNA of the CDR3 is TGCGCCAGCAGCTTCCAGGACAGGGTCTCCCTGGCGGCCTCCTCCTCCTACGAGCAGTACTTC. Its protein is CASSFQDRVSLAASSSYEQYF.